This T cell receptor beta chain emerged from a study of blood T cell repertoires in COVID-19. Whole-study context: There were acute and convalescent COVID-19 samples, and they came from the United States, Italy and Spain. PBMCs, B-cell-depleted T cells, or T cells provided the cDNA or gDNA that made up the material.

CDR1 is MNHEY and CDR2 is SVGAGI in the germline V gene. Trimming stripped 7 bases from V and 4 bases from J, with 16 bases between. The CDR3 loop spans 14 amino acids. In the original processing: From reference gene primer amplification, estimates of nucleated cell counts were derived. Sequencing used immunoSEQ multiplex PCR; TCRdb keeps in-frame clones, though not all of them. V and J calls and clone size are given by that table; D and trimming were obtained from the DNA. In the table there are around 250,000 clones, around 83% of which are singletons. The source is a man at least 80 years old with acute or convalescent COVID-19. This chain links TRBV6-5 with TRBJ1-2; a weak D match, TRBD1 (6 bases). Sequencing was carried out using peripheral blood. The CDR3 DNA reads TGTGCCAGCAATACAGGGACCCCCCCCTATGGCTACACCTTC. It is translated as CASNTGTPPYGYTF.